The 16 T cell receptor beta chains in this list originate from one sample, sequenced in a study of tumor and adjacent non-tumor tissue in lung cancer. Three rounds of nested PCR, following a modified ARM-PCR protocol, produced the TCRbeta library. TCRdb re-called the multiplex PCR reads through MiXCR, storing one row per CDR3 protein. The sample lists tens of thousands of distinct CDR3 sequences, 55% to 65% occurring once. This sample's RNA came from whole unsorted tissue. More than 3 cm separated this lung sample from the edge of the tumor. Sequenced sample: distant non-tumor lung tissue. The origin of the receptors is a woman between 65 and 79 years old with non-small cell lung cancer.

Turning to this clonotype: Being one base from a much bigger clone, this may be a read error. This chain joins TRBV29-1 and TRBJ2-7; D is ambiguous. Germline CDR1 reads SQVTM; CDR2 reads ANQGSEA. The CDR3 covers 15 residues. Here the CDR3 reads CVEQLGPTPSYEQYF. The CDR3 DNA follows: TGCGTTGAACAGTTAGGGCCTACCCCCTCCTACGAGCAGTACTTC.

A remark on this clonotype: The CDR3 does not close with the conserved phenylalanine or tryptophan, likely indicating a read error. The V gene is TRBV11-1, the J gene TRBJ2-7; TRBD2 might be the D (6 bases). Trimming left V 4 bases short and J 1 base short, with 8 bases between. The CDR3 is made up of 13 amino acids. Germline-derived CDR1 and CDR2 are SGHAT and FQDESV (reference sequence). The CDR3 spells CASSSGTSYEQYL. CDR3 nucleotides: TGTGCCAGCAGCTCAGGGACTTCCTACGAGCAGTACCTC.

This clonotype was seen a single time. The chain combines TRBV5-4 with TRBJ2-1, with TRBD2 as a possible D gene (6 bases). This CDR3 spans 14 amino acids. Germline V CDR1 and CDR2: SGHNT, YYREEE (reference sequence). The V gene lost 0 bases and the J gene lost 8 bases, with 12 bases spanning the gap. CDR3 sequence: CASSLGGGIYEQFF. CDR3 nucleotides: TGTGCCAGCAGCTTGGGGGGCGGGATTTATGAGCAGTTCTTC. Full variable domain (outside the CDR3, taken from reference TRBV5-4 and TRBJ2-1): ETGVTQSPTHLIKTRGQQVTLRCSSQSGHNTVSWYQQALGQGPQFIFQYYREEENGRGNFPPRFSGLQFPNYSSELNVNALELDDSALYLCASSLGGGIYEQFFGPGTRLTVL.

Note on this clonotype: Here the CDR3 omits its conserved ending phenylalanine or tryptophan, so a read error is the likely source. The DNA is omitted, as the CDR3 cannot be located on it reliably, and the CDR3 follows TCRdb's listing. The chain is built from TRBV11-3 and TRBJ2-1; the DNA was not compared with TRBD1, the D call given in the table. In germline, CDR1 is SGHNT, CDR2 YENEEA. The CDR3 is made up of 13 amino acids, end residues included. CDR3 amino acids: CASSMGQVNEHFS.

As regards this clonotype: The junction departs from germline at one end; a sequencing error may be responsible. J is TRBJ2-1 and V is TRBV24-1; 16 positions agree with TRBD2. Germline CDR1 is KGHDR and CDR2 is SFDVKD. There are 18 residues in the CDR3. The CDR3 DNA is TGTGCCACCAGTGATTCCCCGGGACTAGCGGGAGGGAGGAATGAGCATTTCTTC. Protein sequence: CATSDSPGLAGGRNEHFF.

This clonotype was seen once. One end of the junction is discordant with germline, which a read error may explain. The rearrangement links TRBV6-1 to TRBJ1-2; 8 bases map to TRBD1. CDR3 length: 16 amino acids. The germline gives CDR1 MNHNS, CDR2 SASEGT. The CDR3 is CAISISTRDRNYGYTF. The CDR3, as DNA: TGTGCCATCAGTATAAGCACCCGGGACAGGAACTATGGCTACACCTTC.

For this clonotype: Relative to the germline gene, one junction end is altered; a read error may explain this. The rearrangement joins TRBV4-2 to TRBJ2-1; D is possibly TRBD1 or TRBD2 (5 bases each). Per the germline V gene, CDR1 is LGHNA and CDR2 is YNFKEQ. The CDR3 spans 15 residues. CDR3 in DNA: TGTGCCAACAGCCAAGATGGGACGGAGAGCAATGAGCAGTCCTTC. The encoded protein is CANSQDGTESNEQSF.

CDR3 amino acids: CASSLPGNTDTQYF. The CDR3 DNA reads TGCGCCAGCAGTCTACCCGGAAACACAGATACGCAGTATTTT. This rearrangement joins TRBV23-1 to TRBJ2-3; D not resolved. TRBV23-1 is labeled an ORF, and its function is uncertain. V shed 4 bases and J shed 2 bases, with 10 bases lying between them. The CDR3 has 14 amino acids.

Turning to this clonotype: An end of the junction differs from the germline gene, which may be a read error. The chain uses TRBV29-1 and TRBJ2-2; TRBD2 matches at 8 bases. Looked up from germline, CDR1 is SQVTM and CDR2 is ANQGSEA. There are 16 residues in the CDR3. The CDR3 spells CSVAFRGGENTGELLF. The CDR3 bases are TGCAGCGTTGCTTTTCGGGGGGGGGAGAACACCGGGGAGCTGCTTTTT.

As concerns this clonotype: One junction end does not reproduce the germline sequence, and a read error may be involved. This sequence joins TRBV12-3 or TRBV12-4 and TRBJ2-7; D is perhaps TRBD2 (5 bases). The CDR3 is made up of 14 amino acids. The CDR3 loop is CVSSLRLTSYEQYF. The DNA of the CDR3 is TGTGTCAGCAGTTTGAGACTAACGTCCTACGAGCAGTACTTC.

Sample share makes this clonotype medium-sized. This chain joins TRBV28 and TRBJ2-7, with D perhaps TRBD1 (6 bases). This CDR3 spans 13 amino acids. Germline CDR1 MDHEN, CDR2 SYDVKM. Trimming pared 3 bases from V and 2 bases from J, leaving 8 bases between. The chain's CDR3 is CASSLDSTYEQYF. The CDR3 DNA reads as TGTGCCAGCAGTTTGGACAGTACCTACGAGCAGTACTTC.

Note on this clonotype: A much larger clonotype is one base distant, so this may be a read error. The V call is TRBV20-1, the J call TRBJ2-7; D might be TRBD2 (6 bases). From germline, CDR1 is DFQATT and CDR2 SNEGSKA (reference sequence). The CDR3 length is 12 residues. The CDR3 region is CSTSLPGREQYF. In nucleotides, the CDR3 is TGCAGTACTAGCCTACCGGGCCGCGAGCAGTACTTC.

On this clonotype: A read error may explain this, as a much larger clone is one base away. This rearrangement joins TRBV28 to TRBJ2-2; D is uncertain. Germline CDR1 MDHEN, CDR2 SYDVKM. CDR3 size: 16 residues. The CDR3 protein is CTSTSEGVGYTGELFF. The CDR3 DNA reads TGTACCAGCACCTCGGAAGGCGTCGGGTATACCGGGGAGCTGTTTTTT.

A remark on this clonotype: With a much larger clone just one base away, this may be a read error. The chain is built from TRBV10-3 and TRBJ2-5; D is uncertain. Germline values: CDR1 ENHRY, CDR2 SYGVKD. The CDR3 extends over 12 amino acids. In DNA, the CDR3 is TGTGCCATCGGTGAATGGCGTGAGACCCAGTACTTC. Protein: CAIGEWRETQYF.

The DNA for the CDR3 is TGTGCCAGCAGGCCGACAGGAATTGCATCTAGCGGCTATGAGCAGTACTTC. Translating it yields CASRPTGIASSGYEQYF. This chain uses TRBV6-5 with TRBJ2-7, with D maybe TRBD2 (7 bases). Germline-derived CDR1 and CDR2 are MNHEY and SVGAGI. The ends were cut back, 6 bases at V and 7 bases at J, with 28 bases in the middle. CDR3 length: 17 amino acids.

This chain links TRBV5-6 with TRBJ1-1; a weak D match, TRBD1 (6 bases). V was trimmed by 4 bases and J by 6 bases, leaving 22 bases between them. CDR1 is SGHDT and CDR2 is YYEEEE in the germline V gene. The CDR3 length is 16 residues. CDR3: CASSTLGTFRSAEAFF. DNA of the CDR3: TGTGCCAGCAGCACCCTTGGGACATTCAGGAGCGCTGAAGCTTTCTTT. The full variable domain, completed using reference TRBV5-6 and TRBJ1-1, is DAGVTQSPTHLIKTRGQQVTLRCSPKSGHDTVSWYQQALGQGPQFIFQYYEEEERQRGNFPDRFSGHQFPNYSSELNVNALLLGDSALYLCASSTLGTFRSAEAFFGQGTRLTVV.